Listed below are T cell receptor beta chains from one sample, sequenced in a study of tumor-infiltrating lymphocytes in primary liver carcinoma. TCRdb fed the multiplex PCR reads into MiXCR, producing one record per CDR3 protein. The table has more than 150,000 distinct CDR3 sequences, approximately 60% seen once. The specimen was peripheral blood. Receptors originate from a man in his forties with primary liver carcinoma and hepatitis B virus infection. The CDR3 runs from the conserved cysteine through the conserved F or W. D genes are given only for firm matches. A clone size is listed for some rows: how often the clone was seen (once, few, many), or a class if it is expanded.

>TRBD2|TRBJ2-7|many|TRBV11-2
CASSRSGGPYEQYF
TGTGCCAGCAGCCGCAGCGGGGGACCCTACGAGCAGTACTTC
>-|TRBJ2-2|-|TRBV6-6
CASSDRGAGWLFF
TGTGCCAGCAGTGACCGGGGGGCCGGATGGCTGTTTTTT
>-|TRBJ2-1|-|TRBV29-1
CSIPESGFFNLYNEQFF
TGCAGCATCCCCGAGTCAGGATTTTTTAACCTCTACAATGAGCAGTTCTTC
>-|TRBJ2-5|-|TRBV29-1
CSVVFGQETQYF
TGCAGCGTTGTTTTTGGGCAAGAGACCCAGTACTTC
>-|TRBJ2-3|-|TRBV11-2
CANSLAGGADTQYF
TGTGCCAACAGCTTAGCAGGGGGGGCAGATACGCAGTATTTT
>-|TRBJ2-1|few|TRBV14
CASSQGTPRYNEQFF
TGTGCCAGCAGCCAGGGGACTCCGAGGTACAATGAGCAGTTCTTC
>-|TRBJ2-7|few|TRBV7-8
CASGGGGPSYEQYF
TGTGCCAGCGGCGGTGGGGGGCCATCCTACGAGCAGTACTTC
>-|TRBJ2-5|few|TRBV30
CALSFRDQETQYF
TGTGCCTTATCGTTCCGGGACCAAGAGACCCAGTACTTC
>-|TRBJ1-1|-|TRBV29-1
CSALRPAGTGAFF
TGCAGCGCCCTACGGCCGGCGGGCACTGGAGCTTTCTTT
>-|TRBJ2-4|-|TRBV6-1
CASSEAGAVILAKNIQYF
TGTGCCAGCAGTGAAGCAGGTGCGGTGATACTAGCCAAAAACATTCAGTACTTC
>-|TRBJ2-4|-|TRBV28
CASSSTAGRNDIQYF
TGTGCCAGCAGTTCCACTGCAGGGAGAAATGACATTCAGTACTTC
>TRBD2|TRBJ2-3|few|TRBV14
CASSQGLAWSTDTQYF
TGTGCCAGCAGCCAGGGACTAGCATGGAGCACAGATACGCAGTATTTT
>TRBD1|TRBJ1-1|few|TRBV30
CAWSDSGTATEAFF
TGTGCCTGGAGCGATAGCGGGACAGCCACTGAAGCTTTCTTT
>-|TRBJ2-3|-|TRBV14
CASSQERGHLDTQYF
TGTGCCAGCAGCCAAGAACGGGGGCACTTGGATACGCAGTATTTT
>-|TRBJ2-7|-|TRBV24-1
CATSDTGTEEQYF
TGTGCCACCAGTGACACCGGGACGGAAGAGCAGTACTTC
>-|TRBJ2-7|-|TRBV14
CASSPFRKGEQYF
TGTGCCAGCAGCCCGTTTCGGAAGGGCGAGCAGTACTTC
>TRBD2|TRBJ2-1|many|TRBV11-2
CASSLIRASGRFEYNEQFF
TGTGCCAGCAGCTTAATTAGAGCTAGCGGGAGATTTGAGTACAATGAGCAGTTCTTC
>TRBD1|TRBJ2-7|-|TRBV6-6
CASSYSMTGGFDEQYF
TGTGCCAGCAGTTACTCAATGACAGGGGGTTTCGACGAGCAGTACTTC
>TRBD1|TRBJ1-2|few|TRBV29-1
CSVPLDRGYGYTF
TGCAGCGTCCCCCTCGACAGGGGCTATGGCTACACCTTC
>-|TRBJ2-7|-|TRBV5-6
CASSDRVAYEQYF
TGTGCCAGCAGCGATAGGGTAGCCTACGAGCAGTACTTC
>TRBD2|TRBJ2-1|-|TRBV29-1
CSVVGLGLGVGQFF
TGCAGCGTTGTGGGACTAGGGCTCGGAGTTGGGCAGTTCTTC
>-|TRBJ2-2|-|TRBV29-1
CSVARGVDAGELFF
TGCAGCGTTGCCCGGGGCGTGGACGCCGGGGAGCTGTTTTTT
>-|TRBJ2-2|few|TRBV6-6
CASTTGGQRNTGELFF
TGTGCCAGCACCACGGGGGGACAGAGGAACACCGGGGAGCTGTTTTTT
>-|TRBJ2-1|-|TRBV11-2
CASSLGLEGQRLF
TGTGCCAGCAGCTTAGGGCTAGAAGGACAGCGGCTCTTC
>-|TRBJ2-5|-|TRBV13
CASSLGGRNTETQYF
TGTGCCAGCAGCTTAGGGGGGCGCAATACAGAGACCCAGTACTTC
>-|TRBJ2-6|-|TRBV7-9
CASSPAGANVLTF
TGTGCCAGCAGCCCCGCCGGGGCCAACGTCCTGACTTTC
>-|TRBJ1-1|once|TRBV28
CASSLGWGNTEAFF
TGTGCCAGCAGTTTGGGTTGGGGAAACACTGAAGCTTTCTTT
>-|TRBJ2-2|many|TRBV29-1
CSVARSPGGELFF
TGCAGCGTCGCGCGTTCCCCGGGCGGGGAGCTGTTTTTT
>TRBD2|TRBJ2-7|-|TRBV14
CASSQGGLHLPFYEQYF
TGTGCCAGCAGCCAAGGGGGACTACACCTCCCCTTCTACGAGCAGTACTTC
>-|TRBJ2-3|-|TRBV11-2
CLNSSGQGSTDTQYF
TGTCTCAACAGCTCAGGACAAGGTTCCACAGATACGCAGTATTTT
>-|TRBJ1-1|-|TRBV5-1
CASSVNRVQRGRIEAFF
TGCGCCAGCAGCGTAAACAGGGTCCAGCGCGGTAGAATTGAAGCTTTCTTT
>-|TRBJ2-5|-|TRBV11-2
CTSSFGPAQDTQYF
TGTACCAGCAGCTTCGGGCCGGCCCAAGATACCCAGTACTTC
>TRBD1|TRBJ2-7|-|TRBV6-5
CASRSTGLVPYDQYF
TGTGCCAGCAGGTCGACAGGGCTAGTCCCCTACGATCAGTACTTC
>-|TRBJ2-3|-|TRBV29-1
CSPRLLEGGEDTQYF
TGCAGCCCGCGCCTGCTAGAGGGGGGGGAGGATACGCAGTATTTT
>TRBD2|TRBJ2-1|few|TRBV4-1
CASSQEGTRGGQFF
TGCGCCAGCAGCCAAGAGGGGACCCGGGGGGGACAGTTCTTC
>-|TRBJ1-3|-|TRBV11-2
CASSSRFGNTICF
TGTGCCAGCAGCTCACGGTTCGGAAACACCATATGTTTT
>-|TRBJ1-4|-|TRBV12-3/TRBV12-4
CASDRGGANDKLFF
TGTGCCAGCGACCGGGGGGGGGCTAATGATAAACTGTTTTTT
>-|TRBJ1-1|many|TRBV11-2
CASTTLLQGRAFF
TGTGCCAGCACCACTCTTTTGCAGGGTAGAGCTTTCTTT
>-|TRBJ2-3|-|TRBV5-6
CASSLGGVDTQYF
TGTGCCAGCAGCTTGGGGGGAGTGGATACGCAGTATTTT
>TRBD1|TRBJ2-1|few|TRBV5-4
CASSMDRRNEQFF
TGTGCCAGCAGCATGGACAGGCGGAATGAGCAGTTCTTC
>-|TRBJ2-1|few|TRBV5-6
CASSLITGYNEQFF
TGTGCCAGCAGCTTAATAACAGGGTACAATGAGCAGTTCTTC
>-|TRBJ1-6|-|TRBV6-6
CASSYARGSGPQPMNSPLLF
TGTGCCAGCAGTTACGCCAGGGGAAGCGGGCCTCAGCCCATGAATTCACCCCTCCTCTTT
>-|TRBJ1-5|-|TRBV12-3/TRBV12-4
CASSLAGQGQPQHF
TGTGCCAGCAGTTTAGCCGGGCAGGGTCAGCCCCAGCATTTT
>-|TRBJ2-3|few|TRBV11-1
CASISNPPDTQYF
TGTGCCAGCATCTCCAACCCCCCAGATACTCAGTATTTT
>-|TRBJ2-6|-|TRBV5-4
CACRRESGANVLTF
TGTGCCTGCAGGAGGGAATCTGGGGCCAACGTCCTGACTTTC
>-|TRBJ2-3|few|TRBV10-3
CAISEPRIAESTDTQYF
TGTGCCATCAGTGAACCCAGAATAGCAGAAAGCACAGATACGCAGTATTTT
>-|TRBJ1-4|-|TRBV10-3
CAISGQDHSEKLFF
TGTGCCATCAGTGGACAGGACCATAGTGAAAAACTGTTTTTT